This is a list of T cell receptor beta chains from one sample in a study of control samples from healthy donors and cancer patients. The method was immunoSEQ multiplex PCR; TCRdb's version includes in-frame clones alone and lacks a portion of them. The sample includes some 120,000 clones, approximately 89% of them seen just once. Sequencing was done on a sample of blood. The receptors originated from a woman aged 18-35 years in good health. Each CDR3 is given with its conserved first and last residue. Each record gives: D gene, clone size, V gene, J gene, CDR3 DNA, CDR3 protein. The D gene is left open where the match is weak. Rows may omit the clone size; those that give it use once, few, many or a size class.

d_call: -
clone_size: -
v_call: TRBV3-1/TRBV3-2
j_call: TRBJ2-6
cdr3_nt: TGTGCCAGCAGCCAAGTCGCCGCCGGGACCTTGGGCTCTGGGGCCAACGTCCTGACTTTC
cdr3_aa: CASSQVAAGTLGSGANVLTF

d_call: TRBD1
clone_size: -
v_call: TRBV4-3
j_call: TRBJ2-3
cdr3_nt: TGCGCCAGCAGCCAAGCGCGGGGGACAGGGGTGTCGGATACGCAGTATTTT
cdr3_aa: CASSQARGTGVSDTQYF

d_call: TRBD2
clone_size: -
v_call: TRBV19
j_call: TRBJ2-2
cdr3_nt: TGTGCCAGTAGTATCCTAGCGGGGGGCCCCACCGGGGAGCTGTTTTTT
cdr3_aa: CASSILAGGPTGELFF

d_call: -
clone_size: -
v_call: TRBV10-2
j_call: TRBJ2-7
cdr3_nt: TGCGCCAGCAGTGAACCAAGCGCCGGGAAGCCGTACGAGCAGTACTTC
cdr3_aa: CASSEPSAGKPYEQYF

d_call: -
clone_size: once
v_call: TRBV27
j_call: TRBJ2-5
cdr3_nt: TGTGCCAGCAGAGCGTTATTGGCCGGCCAAGAGACCCAGTACTTC
cdr3_aa: CASRALLAGQETQYF

d_call: -
clone_size: -
v_call: TRBV6-6
j_call: TRBJ1-1
cdr3_nt: TGTGCCAGCAGTCAAAGGGCAGCGGGTCCACGGGGGAACACTGAAGCTTTCTTT
cdr3_aa: CASSQRAAGPRGNTEAFF

d_call: TRBD1
clone_size: -
v_call: TRBV14
j_call: TRBJ1-2
cdr3_nt: TGTGCCAGCAGCTCAACGGGACAGGGGTTCTATGGCTACACCTTC
cdr3_aa: CASSSTGQGFYGYTF

d_call: -
clone_size: -
v_call: TRBV12-3/TRBV12-4
j_call: TRBJ1-4
cdr3_nt: TGTGCCAGCAGGTATGGACTCAATGAAAAACTGTTTTTT
cdr3_aa: CASRYGLNEKLFF

d_call: -
clone_size: -
v_call: TRBV29-1
j_call: TRBJ1-3
cdr3_nt: TGCAGCGTTATCGGCCAGGAAAGAAACACCATATATTTT
cdr3_aa: CSVIGQERNTIYF

d_call: -
clone_size: -
v_call: TRBV10-3
j_call: TRBJ2-5
cdr3_nt: TGTGCCATCAGTAACCCGGGCCCCAGGGGTCAAGAGACCCAGTACTTC
cdr3_aa: CAISNPGPRGQETQYF

d_call: TRBD1
clone_size: -
v_call: TRBV9
j_call: TRBJ1-2
cdr3_nt: TGTGCCAGCAGCGCAACAGGGGCGGTCTATGGCTACACCTTC
cdr3_aa: CASSATGAVYGYTF

d_call: -
clone_size: -
v_call: TRBV30
j_call: TRBJ1-4
cdr3_nt: TGTGCCTGGAGTGTACGGCCGAATGAAAAACTGTTTTTT
cdr3_aa: CAWSVRPNEKLFF

d_call: -
clone_size: -
v_call: TRBV3-1/TRBV3-2
j_call: TRBJ1-5
cdr3_nt: TGTGCCAGCAGCCATGCAGGGGTTAACCAGCCCCAGCATTTT
cdr3_aa: CASSHAGVNQPQHF

d_call: TRBD2
clone_size: -
v_call: TRBV7-9
j_call: TRBJ2-5
cdr3_nt: TGTGCCAGCAGCCCGGGACTAGCGGGGGGGTATGAGACCCAGTACTTC
cdr3_aa: CASSPGLAGGYETQYF

d_call: -
clone_size: -
v_call: TRBV7-3
j_call: TRBJ2-1
cdr3_nt: TGTGCCAGCAGCTTATTCGGTAGCGCAATGGCCAATGAGCAGTTCTTC
cdr3_aa: CASSLFGSAMANEQFF

d_call: TRBD1
clone_size: -
v_call: TRBV4-3
j_call: TRBJ1-1
cdr3_nt: TGCGCCAGCAGCCAGTACGACAGGGGGAACACTGAAGCTTTCTTT
cdr3_aa: CASSQYDRGNTEAFF

d_call: -
clone_size: -
v_call: TRBV7-2
j_call: TRBJ2-1
cdr3_nt: TGTGCCAGCAACTCGCTCCTCTCCTACAATGAGCAGTTCTTC
cdr3_aa: CASNSLLSYNEQFF

d_call: -
clone_size: once
v_call: TRBV18
j_call: TRBJ2-2
cdr3_nt: TGTGCCAGCTCACCAAATGGGCAGAACACCGGGGAGCTGTTTTTT
cdr3_aa: CASSPNGQNTGELFF

d_call: -
clone_size: -
v_call: TRBV7-6
j_call: TRBJ1-1
cdr3_nt: TGTGCCAGCAGCTTAACCGCGCCGGGCAGGGAAGGGGTTAACACTGAAGCTTTCTTT
cdr3_aa: CASSLTAPGREGVNTEAFF

d_call: -
clone_size: -
v_call: TRBV28
j_call: TRBJ2-7
cdr3_nt: TGTGCCAGCACCGGGACATCCGGCGACTACGAGCAGTACTTC
cdr3_aa: CASTGTSGDYEQYF

d_call: -
clone_size: -
v_call: TRBV7-2
j_call: TRBJ2-7
cdr3_nt: TGTGCCAGCAGCCAAGAGGTACTGATAAACTACGAGCAGTACTTC
cdr3_aa: CASSQEVLINYEQYF

d_call: -
clone_size: -
v_call: TRBV19
j_call: TRBJ2-2
cdr3_nt: TGTGCCAGTAAAGAGGGGGGTAACACCGGGGAGCTGTTTTTT
cdr3_aa: CASKEGGNTGELFF

d_call: -
clone_size: -
v_call: TRBV18
j_call: TRBJ1-2
cdr3_nt: TGTGCCAGCTCACCTCGGGCCAGGGATGCTGGCTACACCTTC
cdr3_aa: CASSPRARDAGYTF

d_call: -
clone_size: -
v_call: TRBV27
j_call: TRBJ1-5
cdr3_nt: TGTGCCAGCAGTCACGCGGGGGGTGATCAGCCCCAGCATTTT
cdr3_aa: CASSHAGGDQPQHF

d_call: -
clone_size: -
v_call: TRBV19
j_call: TRBJ2-2
cdr3_nt: TGTGCCAGTAGTAGGGCGGAGATGAACACCGGGGAGCTGTTTTTT
cdr3_aa: CASSRAEMNTGELFF

d_call: -
clone_size: -
v_call: TRBV28
j_call: TRBJ2-7
cdr3_nt: TGTGCCAGCGGCCCACTTGACCTCCTGACCTACGAGCAGTACTTC
cdr3_aa: CASGPLDLLTYEQYF

d_call: TRBD2
clone_size: -
v_call: TRBV5-4
j_call: TRBJ2-7
cdr3_nt: TGTGCCAGCAGCCGCGATGCAAGCGGGAGCGAGCAGTACTTC
cdr3_aa: CASSRDASGSEQYF

d_call: -
clone_size: -
v_call: TRBV28
j_call: TRBJ2-1
cdr3_nt: TGTGCCAGCAGTTTAGGAAGTCACAATGAGCAGTTCTTC
cdr3_aa: CASSLGSHNEQFF

d_call: -
clone_size: -
v_call: TRBV7-9
j_call: TRBJ2-1
cdr3_nt: TGTGCCAGCAGCTTGCGGGACAAGCACTACAATGAGCAGTTCTTC
cdr3_aa: CASSLRDKHYNEQFF

d_call: -
clone_size: -
v_call: TRBV7-2
j_call: TRBJ1-2
cdr3_nt: TGTGCCAGCAGCTTAGCGGCGAGGGGCGTGGACTATGGCTACACCTTC
cdr3_aa: CASSLAARGVDYGYTF

d_call: -
clone_size: -
v_call: TRBV5-1
j_call: TRBJ2-3
cdr3_nt: TGCGCCAGCAGCTTGGGGGAGTTTACAGATACGCAGTATTTT
cdr3_aa: CASSLGEFTDTQYF

d_call: -
clone_size: -
v_call: TRBV10-1
j_call: TRBJ1-1
cdr3_nt: TGCGCCAGCAGTGGGGGCACTGAAGCTTTCTTT
cdr3_aa: CASSGGTEAFF

d_call: TRBD2
clone_size: -
v_call: TRBV9
j_call: TRBJ2-3
cdr3_nt: TGTGCCAGCACGACTAGCGGGATCCTATTTCCCGGCACAGATACGCAGTATTTT
cdr3_aa: CASTTSGILFPGTDTQYF

d_call: TRBD1
clone_size: few
v_call: TRBV5-1
j_call: TRBJ2-2
cdr3_nt: TGCGCCAGCAGACCCGAGGGGACAGGCCGGAACACCGGGGAGCTGTTTTTT
cdr3_aa: CASRPEGTGRNTGELFF

d_call: -
clone_size: -
v_call: TRBV11-2
j_call: TRBJ2-2
cdr3_nt: TGTGCCAGCAGCTTCATGGAGAACCGTGGGACAAAGTGCTCCGGGGAGCTGTTTTTT
cdr3_aa: CASSFMENRGTKCSGELFF

d_call: TRBD2
clone_size: -
v_call: TRBV5-1
j_call: TRBJ2-5
cdr3_nt: TGCGCCAGCAGCCTGTTAGCGGGATACCAAGAGACCCAGTACTTC
cdr3_aa: CASSLLAGYQETQYF

d_call: -
clone_size: -
v_call: TRBV11-2
j_call: TRBJ1-4
cdr3_nt: TGTGCCAGCAGCTTAGATCTTTTGGGGAGAGGGGGTAATGAAAAACTGTTTTTT
cdr3_aa: CASSLDLLGRGGNEKLFF

d_call: TRBD1
clone_size: -
v_call: TRBV6-2/TRBV6-3
j_call: TRBJ1-6
cdr3_nt: TGTGCCAGCAGTTACGGGACAGGGGGCAGTTCACCCCTCCACTTT
cdr3_aa: CASSYGTGGSSPLHF

d_call: TRBD2
clone_size: -
v_call: TRBV5-1
j_call: TRBJ2-5
cdr3_nt: TGCGCCAGCAGCGGAGGGGGACTAGCGGAGGGAGAGACCCAGTACTTC
cdr3_aa: CASSGGGLAEGETQYF

d_call: TRBD2
clone_size: -
v_call: TRBV7-8
j_call: TRBJ2-7
cdr3_nt: TGTGCCAGCAGCTCAAGACTAGCGGGAGTCTCCTACGAGCAGTACTTC
cdr3_aa: CASSSRLAGVSYEQYF

d_call: TRBD1
clone_size: -
v_call: TRBV5-6
j_call: TRBJ1-3
cdr3_nt: TGTGCCAGCAGCCCGGGACAGCTCGAAAACACCATATATTTT
cdr3_aa: CASSPGQLENTIYF

d_call: TRBD1
clone_size: -
v_call: TRBV4-3
j_call: TRBJ2-3
cdr3_nt: TGCGCCAGCAGCACAGGACAGGGCCTGACAGATACGCAGTATTTT
cdr3_aa: CASSTGQGLTDTQYF

d_call: TRBD1
clone_size: -
v_call: TRBV4-3
j_call: TRBJ1-2
cdr3_nt: TGCGCCAGCAGCCGTCAGACAGGGGGGCTTGGCTACACCTTC
cdr3_aa: CASSRQTGGLGYTF

d_call: -
clone_size: -
v_call: TRBV2
j_call: TRBJ2-6
cdr3_nt: TGTGCCAGTGCTCAGGAGACGGACTCTGGGGCCAACGTCCTGACTTTC
cdr3_aa: CASAQETDSGANVLTF

d_call: TRBD1
clone_size: -
v_call: TRBV30
j_call: TRBJ2-7
cdr3_nt: TGTGCCTGGAGTTGGACAGGGAAAAGCGGCTACGAGCAGTACTTC
cdr3_aa: CAWSWTGKSGYEQYF

d_call: -
clone_size: -
v_call: TRBV2
j_call: TRBJ1-2
cdr3_nt: TGTGCCAGCAGTGAAATGGGGACCCGATATGGCTACACCTTC
cdr3_aa: CASSEMGTRYGYTF

d_call: -
clone_size: -
v_call: TRBV7-8
j_call: TRBJ2-7
cdr3_nt: TGTGCCAGCAGCTTCCCCTATCACGATTTCACCTACGAGCAGTACTTC
cdr3_aa: CASSFPYHDFTYEQYF

d_call: TRBD1
clone_size: -
v_call: TRBV5-6
j_call: TRBJ1-5
cdr3_nt: TGTGCCAGCAGCTTTAGAGGACAGGGGTTCAATCAGCCCCAGCATTTT
cdr3_aa: CASSFRGQGFNQPQHF

d_call: -
clone_size: -
v_call: TRBV11-2
j_call: TRBJ2-3
cdr3_nt: TGTGCCAGCAGCTTATCGTGGAGATCCACAGATACGCAGTATTTT
cdr3_aa: CASSLSWRSTDTQYF

d_call: -
clone_size: -
v_call: TRBV6-2/TRBV6-3
j_call: TRBJ2-3
cdr3_nt: TGTGCCAGCAGTTACACGAGTAGCACAGATACGCAGTATTTT
cdr3_aa: CASSYTSSTDTQYF

d_call: TRBD2
clone_size: -
v_call: TRBV5-5
j_call: TRBJ2-7
cdr3_nt: TGTGCCAGCAGCATCAGTGGGACTAGCGGGAGCGAGCAGTACTTC
cdr3_aa: CASSISGTSGSEQYF

d_call: TRBD2
clone_size: -
v_call: TRBV5-4
j_call: TRBJ2-5
cdr3_nt: TGTGCCAGCAGCTCAGAAACTAGCGGGAAGGAGACCCAGTACTTC
cdr3_aa: CASSSETSGKETQYF

d_call: -
clone_size: -
v_call: TRBV7-2
j_call: TRBJ2-1
cdr3_nt: TGTGCCAGCAGCTTATCATACCGAGGGCAGACCTACAATGAGCAGTTCTTC
cdr3_aa: CASSLSYRGQTYNEQFF

d_call: TRBD1
clone_size: once
v_call: TRBV7-8
j_call: TRBJ2-3
cdr3_nt: TGTGCCAGCAGCTTGACAGGGAGCACAGATACGCAGTATTTT
cdr3_aa: CASSLTGSTDTQYF

d_call: -
clone_size: -
v_call: TRBV28
j_call: TRBJ2-3
cdr3_nt: TGTGCCAGCAGCTTTTTCCCAGGGGACAAAGAGGGGGATACGCAGTATTTT
cdr3_aa: CASSFFPGDKEGDTQYF

d_call: -
clone_size: -
v_call: TRBV7-3
j_call: TRBJ2-2
cdr3_nt: TGTGCCAGCAGCTCCGGACCGACGAACACCGGGGAGCTGTTTTTT
cdr3_aa: CASSSGPTNTGELFF

d_call: TRBD2
clone_size: -
v_call: TRBV3-1/TRBV3-2
j_call: TRBJ2-7
cdr3_nt: TGTGCCAGCAGCCAAGCAACTAGCGGTTACGAGCAGTACTTC
cdr3_aa: CASSQATSGYEQYF